These 31 T cell receptor beta chains were sequenced from one sample in a study of T cells in Graves' hyperthyroidism and ophthalmopathy. RNA transcripts served as the template for amplifying TCR beta CDR3 regions. The TCR CDR3 first-round RT-PCR relied on the HTBI primer set. From the multiplex PCR reads, TCRdb called clonotypes with MiXCR, one entry per CDR3 protein. Of roughly 800,000 distinct CDR3 sequences in the sample, around 38% are singletons; the top ten hold around 9.3%. The sample was blood. The receptors derive from a man aged 18 to 35 with Graves' hyperthyroidism.

The chain employs TRBV29-1 and TRBJ1-5; D possibly corresponds to TRBD1 (5 bases). The CDR3 loop spans 13 amino acids. Germline V gene lookup returns CDR1 SQVTM and CDR2 ANQGSEA. The V and J ends lost 6 bases and 8 bases respectively, with 17 bases between them. CDR3 sequence (DNA): TGCAGCGTACCTTGGGACGTGATTAAGCCCCAGCATTTT. Its protein is CSVPWDVIKPQHF.

This clonotype was detected a few times. The rearrangement links TRBV6-1 to TRBJ2-7, with D possibly TRBD2 on 5 matching bases. The length of the CDR3 is 14 residues. Germline V lookup: CDR1 MNHNS, CDR2 SASEGT. V was trimmed by 5 bases and J by 7 bases, leaving 18 bases between them. The CDR3 protein is CASSSKSGSWEQYF. The CDR3 coding sequence is TGTGCCAGCAGTAGCAAGTCGGGGTCGTGGGAGCAGTACTTC.

This clonotype was seen at least ten times. V is TRBV2 and J is TRBJ2-7; D possibly corresponds to TRBD2 (5 bases). This CDR3 comprises 15 residues. The germline V and J ends were trimmed by 1 base and 2 bases, with 12 bases remaining between them. Germline CDR1 reads SNHLY; CDR2 reads FYNNEI. CDR3 amino acids: CASSEGRAETYEQYF. As DNA, the CDR3 is TGTGCCAGCAGTGAAGGGCGGGCGGAGACCTACGAGCAGTACTTC.

With respect to this clonotype: Likely a read error: the CDR3 ends without its conserved phenylalanine or tryptophan. CDR3 residues: CASSISGPAGQPQHL. The CDR3 nucleotides read TGTGCCAGTAGTATTTCGGGACCTGCGGGGCAGCCCCAGCATTTA. The chain couples TRBV19 to TRBJ1-5; a weak D match, TRBD1 (5 bases). The CDR3 totals 15 residues. Trimming pared 3 bases from V and 7 bases from J, leaving 16 bases between. Per germline, CDR1 LNHDA and CDR2 SQIVND (reference sequence).

The J gene is TRBJ2-2, the V gene TRBV9; D is undetermined. Germline loops: CDR1 SGDLS, CDR2 YYNGEE. V gave up 4 bases and J gave up 1 base, with 11 bases separating them. CDR3 length equals 15 residues. The CDR3: CASSSVAWNTGELFF. The CDR3 DNA reads TGTGCCAGCAGCTCCGTGGCATGGAACACCGGGGAGCTGTTTTTT.

This clonotype has just a few counts. The genes are TRBV11-3 and TRBJ1-1, with TRBD1 matching 8 bases. In germline, CDR1 is SGHNT, CDR2 YENEEA. The ends lost 5 bases at V and 3 bases at J; junction bases unmatched: 8. The CDR3 is made up of 15 amino acids. The CDR3: CASSGRQGTDTEAFF. CDR3 sequence (DNA): TGTGCCAGCAGCGGGAGACAGGGGACGGACACTGAAGCTTTCTTT.

The CDR3 loop is CSVTNGYYGYTF. Here the CDR3 DNA reads TGCAGCGTAACTAACGGATACTATGGCTACACCTTC. This chain connects TRBV29-1 to TRBJ1-2; no firm D call. The CDR3 consists of 12 residues. From germline, CDR1 is SQVTM and CDR2 ANQGSEA. The V end was cut by 6 bases, the J end by 3 bases, with 11 bases between.

This clonotype was seen at least ten times. The chain combines TRBV29-1 with TRBJ2-6; D is unresolved. The length of the CDR3 is 12 residues. Deletions cut 5 bases from V and 5 bases from J, with 7 bases between. Germline lookup yields CDR1 SQVTM and CDR2 ANQGSEA. The CDR3 sequence is CSVLWRANVLTF. The DNA for the CDR3 is TGCAGCGTTTTATGGAGGGCCAACGTCCTGACTTTC.

The V call is TRBV7-3, the J call TRBJ2-7, with a possible D match to TRBD2 (6 bases). There are 15 residues in the CDR3. Germline V gene sequence: CDR1 SGHTA, CDR2 FQGTGA. Trimming removed 5 bases from V and 4 bases from J, with 18 bases in between. The DNA for the CDR3 is TGTGCCAGCAGCCCGGTCGGGGGATCCCCTTACGAGCAGTACTTC. This codes for CASSPVGGSPYEQYF.

The chain links TRBV5-1 to TRBJ2-7, with 8 bases aligning to TRBD1. CDR3 length: 15 amino acids. The J segment lost 2 bases and the V segment lost 4 bases, leaving 8 bases of the junction unmatched. The V gene's germline CDR1 is SGHRS and CDR2 YFSETQ. The CDR3 loop is CASSLGQGYAYEQYF. The CDR3 DNA reads as TGCGCCAGCAGCCTAGGACAGGGTTACGCCTACGAGCAGTACTTC.

This clonotype appeared a single time. This may be a read error: a much more frequent sequence differs by one nucleotide. V is TRBV2 and J is TRBJ2-7; tentative D call: TRBD2 (6 bases). The CDR3 is made up of 12 amino acids. Trimming took 8 bases from V and 3 from J, leaving 11 bases between them. CDR1 SNHLY and CDR2 FYNNEI come from the germline V gene. CDR3 DNA sequence: TGTGCCAGCGGGACTTTACGCTACGAGCAGTACTTC. As protein: CASGTLRYEQYF.

Comment on this clonotype: A read error may explain this, as a much larger clone is one base away. This chain uses TRBV7-6 with TRBJ2-7, with D perhaps assigned TRBD1 or TRBD2 (5 bases each). This CDR3 comprises 15 residues. The germline V gene has CDR1 SGHVS and CDR2 FNYEAQ. The CDR3 DNA reads as TGTGCCGGCAGCTTTGGGGGATCCATCTCCTACGAGCAGTACTTC. Residues: CAGSFGGSISYEQYF.

This chain uses TRBV7-9 with TRBJ2-5, with D possibly being TRBD1 (5 bases). The germline gives CDR1 SEHNR, CDR2 FQNEAQ (reference sequence). Trimming removed 6 bases from V and 5 bases from J, with 13 bases in between. The CDR3 covers 13 residues. Here the CDR3 DNA reads TGTGCCAGCAGTTTTCAGGGTTGGGAGACCCAGTACTTC. Residues: CASSFQGWETQYF. The whole variable domain, remainder taken from reference TRBV7-9 and TRBJ2-5, is DTGVSQNPRHKITKRGQNVTFRCDPISEHNRLYWYRQTLGQGPEFLTYFQNEAQLEKSRLLSDRFSAERPKGSFSTLEIQRTEQGDSAMYLCASSFQGWETQYFGPGTRLLVL.

J is TRBJ2-5 and V is TRBV6-1; no clear D. The germline V gene encodes CDR1 MNHNS and CDR2 SASEGT. The CDR3 length is 13 residues. V lost 5 bases, J lost 5 bases, and 12 bases lay in between. In DNA form, the CDR3 reads TGTGCCAGCAGTTACGGTAGTTACGAGACCCAGTACTTC. This encodes CASSYGSYETQYF.

About this clonotype itself: Since no conserved phenylalanine or tryptophan closes the CDR3, a read error is the likely cause. V usage is TRBV7-9 and J usage is TRBJ2-5; 8 nucleotides agree with TRBD2. J was trimmed by 4 bases and V by 3 bases; bases with no gene match: 7. The CDR3 is 15 residues long. Looked up from germline, CDR1 is SEHNR and CDR2 is FQNEAQ (reference sequence). The CDR3 loop reads CASSFSGTGGETQYL. In nucleotides, the CDR3 is TGTGCCAGCAGCTTTAGCGGGACTGGGGGAGAGACCCAGTACCTC.

Only one count was recorded for this clonotype. The V call is TRBV2, the J call TRBJ1-4; tentatively, D is TRBD1 (6 bases). Trimming cost V 10 bases and J 7 bases, with 19 bases left between them. CDR1 is SNHLY and CDR2 is FYNNEI in the germline V gene. CDR3 length equals 14 residues. CDR3: CATKESGDSEKLFF. In DNA, the CDR3 is TGTGCCACCAAGGAGTCAGGGGACTCTGAAAAACTGTTTTTT. The full variable domain, completed using reference TRBV2 and TRBJ1-4, is EPEVTQTPSHQVTQMGQEVILRCVPISNHLYFYWYRQILGQKVEFLVSFYNNEISEKSEIFDDQFSVERPDGSNFTLKIRSTKLEDSAMYFCATKESGDSEKLFFGSGTQLSVL.

The chain recombines TRBV20-1 with TRBJ1-2, with D perhaps TRBD1 (5 bases). Per germline, CDR1 DFQATT and CDR2 SNEGSKA (reference sequence). V lost 6 bases and J lost 3, with 17 bases in between. The CDR3 sequence is 14 residues long. The CDR3: CSANLQGEDYGYTF. The CDR3 DNA follows: TGCAGTGCAAACCTTCAGGGTGAGGACTATGGCTACACCTTC.

The chain links TRBV5-6 to TRBJ1-3; D gene uncertain. This CDR3 region has 16 residues. Trimming stripped 4 bases from V and 0 bases from J, with 14 bases between. Germline lookup yields CDR1 SGHDT and CDR2 YYEEEE. DNA for the CDR3: TGTGCCAGCAGCACCCTACCTACGAGCTCTGGAAACACCATATATTTT. Translated: CASSTLPTSSGNTIYF.

In DNA form, the CDR3 reads TGTGCCAGCAGTTACCCCCGGCCGGGGGCGAACACTGAAGCTTTCTTT. Residues: CASSYPRPGANTEAFF. The rearrangement links TRBV2 to TRBJ1-1; D perhaps matches TRBD1 (6 bases). There are 16 residues in the CDR3. Germline V CDR1 and CDR2: SNHLY, FYNNEI. Trimming left V 5 bases short and J 1 base short, with 17 bases between.

This clonotype was observed a few times. The rearrangement joins TRBV19 to TRBJ1-1; no clear D. Germline V CDR1 and CDR2: LNHDA, SQIVND (reference sequence). The CDR3 extends over 14 amino acids. Trimming left V 5 bases short and J 1 base short, with 11 bases between. CDR3 in DNA: TGTGCCAGTAGTGAAGATTCTGGGAACACTGAAGCTTTCTTT. Its protein is CASSEDSGNTEAFF. Full variable domain (missing parts from reference TRBV19 and TRBJ1-1): DGGITQSPKYLFRKEGQNVTLSCEQNLNHDAMYWYRQDPGQGLRLIYYSQIVNDFQKGDIAEGYSVSREKKESFPLTVTSAQKNPTAFYLCASSEDSGNTEAFFGQGTRLTVV.

In this sample, this clonotype turned up a few times. The CDR3 DNA follows: TGTGCCAGCGGGGGGACTAGCGGGAGTCTCCACGAGCAGTACTTC. Encoded protein: CASGGTSGSLHEQYF. This chain connects TRBV2 to TRBJ2-7; 14 nucleotides line up with TRBD2. Germline V gene data show CDR1 as SNHLY and CDR2 as FYNNEI. Germline trimming cut 8 bases from V and 5 bases from J; bases unmatched to any gene: 8. There are 15 residues in the CDR3.

The table lists this clonotype with many counts. This chain joins TRBV25-1 and TRBJ1-1, with unresolved D. V lost 3 bases, J lost 6 bases, and 8 bases lay in between. Germline V gene sequence: CDR1 MGHDK, CDR2 SYGVNS. CDR3 length: 12 amino acids. The chain's CDR3 is CASSDGLAEAFF. For the CDR3, the DNA is TGTGCCAGCAGTGACGGGCTGGCTGAAGCTTTCTTT.

The gene calls are TRBV7-9 and TRBJ2-7; the match to TRBD1 covers 7 bases. V shed 6 bases and J 2 bases; nucleotides not matched to a gene: 10. CDR1 SEHNR and CDR2 FQNEAQ come from the germline V gene (reference sequence). The CDR3 has 15 residues. The CDR3 coding sequence is TGTGCCAGCAGTTCGGACGGGACAGCCACCTACGAGCAGTACTTC. Translated: CASSSDGTATYEQYF.

Many counts were recorded for this clonotype. The chain recombines TRBV2 with TRBJ1-4; D is perhaps TRBD1 (5 bases). The CDR3 extends over 15 amino acids. V dropped 2 bases and J dropped 2 bases, with 9 bases sitting between them. Germline CDR1 is SNHLY and CDR2 is FYNNEI. The CDR3 DNA reads TGTGCCAGCAGTGAATCCGGGGACACTAATGAAAAACTGTTTTTT. This codes for CASSESGDTNEKLFF.

This clonotype was recorded many times. This chain uses TRBV2 with TRBJ1-1; TRBD1 aligns across 9 bases. The germline gives CDR1 SNHLY, CDR2 FYNNEI. The CDR3 runs to 13 residues. V was clipped by 7 bases and J by 7 bases; unmatched bases: 7. The CDR3 coding sequence is TGTGCCAGCATCCAAAGACAGGGGGGTGAAGCTTTCTTT. This translates into CASIQRQGGEAFF.

This clonotype has a count of ten or more. The chain carries TRBV29-1 and TRBJ2-2; TRBD1 matches 8 bases. Germline V lookup: CDR1 SQVTM, CDR2 ANQGSEA. This CDR3 spans 13 amino acids. V was pared by 8 bases and J by 4 bases, with 6 bases of the junction left unmatched. The CDR3: CSPTDRGTGELFF. The CDR3 region has the DNA TGCAGCCCAACCGACAGGGGCACCGGGGAGCTGTTTTTT.

The chain couples TRBV7-2 to TRBJ2-7, with D unclear. The CDR3 contains 12 residues. Trimming cost V 7 bases and J 3 bases, with 10 bases left between them. CDR1 SGHTA and CDR2 FQGNSA come from the germline V gene. This CDR3 reads CASTTAYYEQYF. The DNA of the CDR3 is TGTGCCAGCACTACGGCCTACTACGAGCAGTACTTC.

The table lists this clonotype with many counts. V gene TRBV2 combines with J gene TRBJ2-7, with D perhaps TRBD1 or TRBD2 (7 bases each). Germline V lookup: CDR1 SNHLY, CDR2 FYNNEI. This CDR3 is built from 10 residues. V was cut by 10 bases and J by 7 bases, with 11 bases left in between. This CDR3 is CATQGGEQYF. The DNA for the CDR3 is TGTGCCACTCAGGGGGGGGAGCAGTACTTC.

This clonotype was observed at least ten times. This chain connects TRBV25-1 to TRBJ1-1, with D possibly being TRBD1 (5 bases). CDR3 length equals 16 residues. V was clipped by 0 bases and J by 4 bases, with 15 bases between them. Germline V gene data show CDR1 as MGHDK and CDR2 as SYGVNS. DNA for the CDR3: TGTGCCAGCAGTGAATATTTCGTTGGGGCGGCCACTGAAGCTTTCTTT. Translation gives CASSEYFVGAATEAFF.

There are a few counts of this clonotype. The V call is TRBV7-2, the J call TRBJ1-3, with D possibly being TRBD1 (5 bases). CDR1 SGHTA and CDR2 FQGNSA come from the germline V gene. The CDR3 has 15 amino acids. V lost 9 bases, J lost 1 base, and 16 bases lay in between. The CDR3 DNA sequence: TGTGCCAGTAGCCTCCCGGGACTGTCTGGAAACACCATATATTTT. Translation: CASSLPGLSGNTIYF.

This sequence joins TRBV7-9 and TRBJ2-2; 11 bases agree with TRBD2. The CDR3 spans 17 residues. Germline V lookup: CDR1 SEHNR, CDR2 FQNEAQ (reference sequence). The ends lost 2 bases at V and 5 bases at J; junction bases unmatched: 7. CDR3 nucleotides: TGTGCCAGCAGCTTACTAGCGGGAGGACAGTGGACCGGGGAGCTGTTTTTT. Amino acid sequence: CASSLLAGGQWTGELFF.